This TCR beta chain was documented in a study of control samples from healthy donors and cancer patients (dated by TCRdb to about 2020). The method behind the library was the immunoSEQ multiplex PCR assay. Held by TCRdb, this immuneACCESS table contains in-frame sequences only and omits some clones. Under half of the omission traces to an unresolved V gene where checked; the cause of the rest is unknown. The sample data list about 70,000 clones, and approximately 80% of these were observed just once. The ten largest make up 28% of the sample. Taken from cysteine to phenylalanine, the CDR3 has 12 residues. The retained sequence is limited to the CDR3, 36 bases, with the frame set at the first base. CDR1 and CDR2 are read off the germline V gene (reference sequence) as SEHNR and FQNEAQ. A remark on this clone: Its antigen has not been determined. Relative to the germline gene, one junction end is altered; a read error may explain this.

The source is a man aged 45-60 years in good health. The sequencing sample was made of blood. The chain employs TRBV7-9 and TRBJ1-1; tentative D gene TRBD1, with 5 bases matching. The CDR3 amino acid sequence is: CASSYDYLQGSF. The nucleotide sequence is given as TGTGCCAGCAGCTATGACTATCTCCAGGGATCCTTT. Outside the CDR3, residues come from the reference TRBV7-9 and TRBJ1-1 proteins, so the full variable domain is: DTGVSQNPRHKITKRGQNVTFRCDPISEHNRLYWYRQTLGQGPEFLTYFQNEAQLEKSRLLSDRFSAERPKGSFSTLEIQRTEQGDSAMYLCASSYDYLQGSFGQGTRLTVV.